The sequence of this TCR beta chain was determined in a study of blood T cell repertoires in COVID-19. Study-level information: Samples of COVID-19 (acute and convalescent) were obtained from the United States, Italy and Spain. The cDNA or gDNA used as material had been derived from T cells, B-cell-depleted T cells, or PBMCs.

CDR3 length equals 16 residues. V gave up 5 bases and J gave up 0 bases; unmatched junction bases: 5. CDR1 is ENHRY, CDR2 SYGVKD, per germline. TCRdb's copy holds only in-frame clones and misses some; the assay was immunoSEQ multiplex PCR. The sample lists roughly 170,000 clones; 80% to 90% were seen once. The sequence derives from a man aged 35 to 55 who had recovered from COVID-19. Sequenced input: peripheral blood. The V call is TRBV10-3, the J call TRBJ1-5, with 9 bases identical to TRBD1. CDR3 coding DNA: TGTGCCATCAGTCGGGACAGGGAGAATAGCAATCAGCCCCAGCATTTT. It codes for CAISRDRENSNQPQHF.